These T cell receptor beta chains were read from a single sample in a study of shared clonotypes between healthy human individuals. Libraries were prepared by immunoSEQ multiplex PCR; TCRdb keeps only in-frame clonotypes and omits some of them. The table lists about 820,000 clones, over 90% of them singletons. Input material: naive CD8+ T cells sorted from blood. These receptor sequences come from a man younger than 40 in good health. Each CDR3 is given with its conserved first and last residue. The D gene is left open where the match is weak. Clone size is stated in some rows and not others, as once, few, many or a class when expanded.

>TRBJ2-7|.|TRBV5-4|.
CASSKGDVAYEQYF
TGTGCCAGCTCCAAGGGGGACGTGGCCTACGAGCAGTACTTC
>TRBJ1-1|.|TRBV10-3|.
CAISDKVNTEAFF
TGTGCCATCAGTGACAAGGTTAACACTGAAGCTTTCTTT
>TRBJ2-7|TRBD2|TRBV6-9|.
CAIRGTSGTKILYEQYF
TGTGCCATCCGAGGGACTAGCGGGACCAAAATCCTCTACGAGCAGTACTTC
>TRBJ2-2|TRBD1|TRBV12-5|once
CASGLDWTGPLPTGELFF
TGTGCTAGTGGTTTGGACTGGACAGGGCCGTTGCCCACCGGGGAGCTGTTTTTT
>TRBJ2-7|TRBD1|TRBV27|.
CASSPRQGISYEQYF
TGTGCCAGCAGTCCCAGACAGGGAATATCCTACGAGCAGTACTTC
>TRBJ2-7|TRBD1|TRBV5-1|.
CASSFSLAGTESYEQYF
TGCGCCAGCAGCTTTTCCCTTGCCGGGACAGAATCCTACGAGCAGTACTTC
>TRBJ1-5|.|TRBV25-1|.
CASRGTQPQHF
TGTGCCTCACGGGGGACTCAGCCCCAGCATTTT
>TRBJ1-5|.|TRBV21-1|.
CASSKPYRGWQGSQPQHF
TGTGCCAGCAGCAAACCTTACAGGGGGTGGCAAGGTAGTCAGCCCCAGCATTTT
>TRBJ2-1|TRBD2|TRBV4-3|.
CASSQDTIAGGAGYNEQFF
TGCGCCAGCAGCCAAGATACGATAGCGGGAGGGGCGGGGTACAATGAGCAGTTCTTC
>TRBJ2-7|.|TRBV10-3|.
CAISEVTYEQYF
TGTGCCATCAGTGAGGTTACTTACGAGCAGTACTTC